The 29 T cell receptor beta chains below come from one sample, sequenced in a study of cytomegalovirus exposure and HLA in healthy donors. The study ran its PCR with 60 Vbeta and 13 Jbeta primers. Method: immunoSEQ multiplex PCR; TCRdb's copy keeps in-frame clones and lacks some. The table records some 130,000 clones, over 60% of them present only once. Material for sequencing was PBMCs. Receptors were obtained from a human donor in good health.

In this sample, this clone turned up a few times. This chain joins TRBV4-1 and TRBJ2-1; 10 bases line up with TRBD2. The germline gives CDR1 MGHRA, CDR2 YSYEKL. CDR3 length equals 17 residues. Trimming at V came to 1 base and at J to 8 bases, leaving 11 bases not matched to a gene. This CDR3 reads CASSQVFAGLANDEQFF. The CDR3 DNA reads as TGCGCCAGCAGCCAAGTATTTGCGGGACTAGCGAACGATGAGCAGTTCTTC.

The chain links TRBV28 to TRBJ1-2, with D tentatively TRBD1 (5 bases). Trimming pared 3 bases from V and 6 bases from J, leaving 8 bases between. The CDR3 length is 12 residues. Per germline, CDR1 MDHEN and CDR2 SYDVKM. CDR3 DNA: TGTGCCAGCAGTTTCCCACAGGATGGCTACACCTTC. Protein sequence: CASSFPQDGYTF.

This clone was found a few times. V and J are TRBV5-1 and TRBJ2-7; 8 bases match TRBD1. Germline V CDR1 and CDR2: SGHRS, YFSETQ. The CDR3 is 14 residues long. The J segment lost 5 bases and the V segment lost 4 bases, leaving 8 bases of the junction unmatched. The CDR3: CASSHGQGSDEQYF. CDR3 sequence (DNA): TGCGCCAGCAGCCACGGACAGGGTAGTGACGAGCAGTACTTC.

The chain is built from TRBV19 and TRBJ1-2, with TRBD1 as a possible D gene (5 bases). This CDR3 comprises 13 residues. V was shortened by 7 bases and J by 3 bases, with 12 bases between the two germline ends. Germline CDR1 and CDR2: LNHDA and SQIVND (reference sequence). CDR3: CASKAQGDYGYTF. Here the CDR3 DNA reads TGTGCCAGTAAGGCCCAGGGCGACTATGGCTACACCTTC.

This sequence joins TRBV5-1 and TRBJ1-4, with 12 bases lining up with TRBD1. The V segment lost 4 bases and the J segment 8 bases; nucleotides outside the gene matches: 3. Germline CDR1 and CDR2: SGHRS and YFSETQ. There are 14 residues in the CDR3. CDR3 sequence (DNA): TGCGCCAGCAGCACCGGGACAGGGGGCGAAAAACTGTTTTTT. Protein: CASSTGTGGEKLFF.

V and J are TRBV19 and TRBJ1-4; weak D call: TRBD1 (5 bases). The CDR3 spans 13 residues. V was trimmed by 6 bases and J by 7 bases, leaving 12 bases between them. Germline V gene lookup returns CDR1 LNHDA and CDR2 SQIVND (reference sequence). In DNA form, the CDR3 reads TGTGCCAGTAGCCGGGGGGGGGTTGAAAAACTGTTTTTT. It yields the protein CASSRGGVEKLFF.

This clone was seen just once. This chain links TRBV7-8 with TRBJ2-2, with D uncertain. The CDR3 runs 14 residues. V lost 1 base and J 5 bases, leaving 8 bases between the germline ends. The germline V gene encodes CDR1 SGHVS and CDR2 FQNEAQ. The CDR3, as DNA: TGTGCCAGCAGCTTAGGCGGTGTAACCGGGGAGCTGTTTTTT. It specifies CASSLGGVTGELFF.

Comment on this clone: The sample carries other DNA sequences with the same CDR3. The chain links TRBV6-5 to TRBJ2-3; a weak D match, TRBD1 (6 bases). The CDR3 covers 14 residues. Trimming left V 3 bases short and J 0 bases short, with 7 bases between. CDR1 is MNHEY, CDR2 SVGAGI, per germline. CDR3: CASSYGGSTDTQYF. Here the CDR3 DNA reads TGTGCCAGCAGTTATGGGGGCAGCACAGATACGCAGTATTTT.

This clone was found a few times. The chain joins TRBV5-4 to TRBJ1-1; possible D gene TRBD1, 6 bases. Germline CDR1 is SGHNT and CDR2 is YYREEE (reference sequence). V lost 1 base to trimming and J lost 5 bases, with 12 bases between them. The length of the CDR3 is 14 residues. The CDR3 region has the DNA TGTGCCAGCAGCTTGAACAGGGCAGAGACTGAAGCTTTCTTT. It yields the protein CASSLNRAETEAFF.

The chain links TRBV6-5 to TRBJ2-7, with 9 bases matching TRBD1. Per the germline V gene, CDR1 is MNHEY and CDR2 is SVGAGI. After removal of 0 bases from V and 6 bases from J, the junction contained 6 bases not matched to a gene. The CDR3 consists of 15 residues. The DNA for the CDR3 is TGTGCCAGCAGTTACTCGATTACAGGGGGCGTCGAGCAGTACTTC. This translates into CASSYSITGGVEQYF.

CDR3 residues: CASSWGLAGGSYEQYF. Here the CDR3 DNA reads TGTGCCAGCAGCTGGGGACTAGCGGGGGGGAGCTACGAGCAGTACTTC. This chain joins TRBV13 and TRBJ2-7, with TRBD2 matching 16 bases. The CDR3 consists of 16 residues. Unmatched junction bases numbered 3, after V lost 4 bases and J lost 3 bases. Germline V gene data show CDR1 as PRHDT and CDR2 as FYEKMQ (reference sequence).

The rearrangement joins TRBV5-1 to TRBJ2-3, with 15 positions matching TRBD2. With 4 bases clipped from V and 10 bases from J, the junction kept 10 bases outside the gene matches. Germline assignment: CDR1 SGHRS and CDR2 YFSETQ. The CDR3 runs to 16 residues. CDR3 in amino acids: CASSPGLAGGPSSQYF. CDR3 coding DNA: TGCGCCAGCAGCCCTGGACTAGCGGGGGGGCCGAGTTCGCAGTATTTT.

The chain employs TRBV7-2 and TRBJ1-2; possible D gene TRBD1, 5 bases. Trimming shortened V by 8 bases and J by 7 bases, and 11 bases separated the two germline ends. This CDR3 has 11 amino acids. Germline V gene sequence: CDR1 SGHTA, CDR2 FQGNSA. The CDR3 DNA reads TGTGCCAGCGCCGCAGGGTTTGGCTACACCTTC. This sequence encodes CASAAGFGYTF.

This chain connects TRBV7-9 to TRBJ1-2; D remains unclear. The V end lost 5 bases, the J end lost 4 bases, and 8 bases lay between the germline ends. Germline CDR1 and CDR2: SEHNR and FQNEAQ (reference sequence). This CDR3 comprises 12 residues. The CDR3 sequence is CASSLVGYGYTF. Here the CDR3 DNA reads TGTGCCAGCAGCCTCGTCGGCTATGGCTACACCTTC.

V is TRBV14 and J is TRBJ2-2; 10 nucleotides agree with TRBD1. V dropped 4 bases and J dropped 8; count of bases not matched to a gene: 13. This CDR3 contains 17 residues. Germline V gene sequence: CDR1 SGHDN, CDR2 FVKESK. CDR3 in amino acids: CASSLRSTGGSAGELFF. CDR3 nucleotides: TGTGCCAGCAGCCTACGCTCGACAGGGGGCTCGGCGGGGGAGCTGTTTTTT.

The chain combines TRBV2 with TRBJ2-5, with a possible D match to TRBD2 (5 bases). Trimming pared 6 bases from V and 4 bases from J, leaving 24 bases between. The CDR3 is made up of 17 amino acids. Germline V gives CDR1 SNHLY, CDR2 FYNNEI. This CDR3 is CASRAFIVRRGGETQYF. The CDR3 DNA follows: TGTGCCAGCAGGGCTTTCATAGTTCGGCGAGGAGGAGAGACCCAGTACTTC.

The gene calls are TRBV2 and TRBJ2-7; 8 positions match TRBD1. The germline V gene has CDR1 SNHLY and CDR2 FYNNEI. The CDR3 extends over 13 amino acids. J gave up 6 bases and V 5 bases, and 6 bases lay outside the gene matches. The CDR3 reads CASSWTGLGEQYF. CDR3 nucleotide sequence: TGTGCCAGCAGTTGGACAGGGCTCGGCGAGCAGTACTTC. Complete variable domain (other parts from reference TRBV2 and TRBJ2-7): EPEVTQTPSHQVTQMGQEVILRCVPISNHLYFYWYRQILGQKVEFLVSFYNNEISEKSEIFDDQFSVERPDGSNFTLKIRSTKLEDSAMYFCASSWTGLGEQYFGPGTRLTVT.

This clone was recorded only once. CDR3 DNA: TGCGCCAGCAGCCAGACAACCGGGACAGGGCTCTCCGTTAATGGCTACACCTTC. It codes for CASSQTTGTGLSVNGYTF. The chain recombines TRBV5-1 with TRBJ1-2; 9 positions match TRBD1. Germline trimming cut 4 bases from V and 6 bases from J; bases unmatched to any gene: 19. CDR1 and CDR2 (germline): SGHRS, YFSETQ. This CDR3 is 18 amino acids long. Filled out from reference TRBV5-1 and TRBJ1-2, the complete variable domain reads KAGVTQTPRYLIKTRGQQVTLSCSPISGHRSVSWYQQTPGQGLQFLFEYFSETQRNKGNFPGRFSGRQFSNSRSEMNVSTLELGDSALYLCASSQTTGTGLSVNGYTFGSGTRLTVV.

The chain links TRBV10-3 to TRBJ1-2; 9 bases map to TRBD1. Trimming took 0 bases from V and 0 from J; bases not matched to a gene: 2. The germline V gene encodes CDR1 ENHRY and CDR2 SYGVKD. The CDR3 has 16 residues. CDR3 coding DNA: TGTGCCATCAGTGAGTCGTGGACAGGGGCTAACTATGGCTACACCTTC. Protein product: CAISESWTGANYGYTF.

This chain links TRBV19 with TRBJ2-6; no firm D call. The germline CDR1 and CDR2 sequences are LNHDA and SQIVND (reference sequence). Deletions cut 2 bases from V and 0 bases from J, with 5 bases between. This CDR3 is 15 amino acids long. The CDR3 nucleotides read TGTGCCAGTAGTATATTGGCCTCTGGGGCCAACGTCCTGACTTTC. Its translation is CASSILASGANVLTF.

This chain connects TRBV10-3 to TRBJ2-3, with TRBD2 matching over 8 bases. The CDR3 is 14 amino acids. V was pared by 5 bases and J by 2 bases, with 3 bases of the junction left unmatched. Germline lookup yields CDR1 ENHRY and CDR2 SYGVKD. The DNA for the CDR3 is TGTGCCATCAGTAGCGGGGGAACCACAGATACGCAGTATTTT. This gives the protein CAISSGGTTDTQYF.

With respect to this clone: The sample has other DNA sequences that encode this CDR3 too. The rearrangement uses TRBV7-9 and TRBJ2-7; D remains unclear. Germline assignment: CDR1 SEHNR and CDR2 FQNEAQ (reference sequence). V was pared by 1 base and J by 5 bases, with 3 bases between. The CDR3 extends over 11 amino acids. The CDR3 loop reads CASSLGDEQYF. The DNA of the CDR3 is TGTGCCAGCAGCTTAGGAGACGAGCAGTACTTC.

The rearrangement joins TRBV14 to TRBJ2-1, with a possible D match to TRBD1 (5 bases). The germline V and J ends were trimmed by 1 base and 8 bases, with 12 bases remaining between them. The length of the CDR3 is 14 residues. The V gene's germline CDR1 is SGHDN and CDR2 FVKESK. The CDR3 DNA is TGTGCCAGCAGCCAAGTTTCAGGGATCGATGAGCAGTTCTTC. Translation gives CASSQVSGIDEQFF.

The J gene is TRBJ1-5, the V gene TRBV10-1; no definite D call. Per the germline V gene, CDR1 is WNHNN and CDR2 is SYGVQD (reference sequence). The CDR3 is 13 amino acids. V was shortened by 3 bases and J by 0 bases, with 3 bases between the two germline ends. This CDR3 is CASSDNSNQPQHF. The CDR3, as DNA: TGCGCCAGCAGTGATAATAGCAATCAGCCCCAGCATTTT.

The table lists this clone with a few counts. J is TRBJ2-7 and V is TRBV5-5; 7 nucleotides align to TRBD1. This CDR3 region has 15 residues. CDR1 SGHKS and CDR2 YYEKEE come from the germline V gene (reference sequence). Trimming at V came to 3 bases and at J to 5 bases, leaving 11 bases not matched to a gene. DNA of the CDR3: TGTGCCAGCAGCTCACCCGATACAGGGGTCAACGAGCAGTACTTC. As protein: CASSSPDTGVNEQYF.

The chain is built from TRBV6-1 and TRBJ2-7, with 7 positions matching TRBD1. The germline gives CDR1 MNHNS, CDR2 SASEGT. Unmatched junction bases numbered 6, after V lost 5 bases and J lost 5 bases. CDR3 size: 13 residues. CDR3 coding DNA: TGTGCCAGCAGTTCAGGACAGGTTAACGAGCAGTACTTC. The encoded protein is CASSSGQVNEQYF.

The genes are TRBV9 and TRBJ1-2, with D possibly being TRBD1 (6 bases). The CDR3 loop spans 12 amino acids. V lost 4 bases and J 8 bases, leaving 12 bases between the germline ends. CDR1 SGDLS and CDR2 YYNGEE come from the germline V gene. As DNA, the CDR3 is TGTGCCAGCAGCAGACAGGTCGACGGCTACACCTTC. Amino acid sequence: CASSRQVDGYTF.

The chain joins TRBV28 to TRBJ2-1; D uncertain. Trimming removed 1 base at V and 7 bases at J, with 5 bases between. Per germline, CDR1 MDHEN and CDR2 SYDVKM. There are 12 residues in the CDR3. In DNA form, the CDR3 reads TGTGCCAGCAGTTTATTGGAGAATGAGCAGTTCTTC. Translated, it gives CASSLLENEQFF.

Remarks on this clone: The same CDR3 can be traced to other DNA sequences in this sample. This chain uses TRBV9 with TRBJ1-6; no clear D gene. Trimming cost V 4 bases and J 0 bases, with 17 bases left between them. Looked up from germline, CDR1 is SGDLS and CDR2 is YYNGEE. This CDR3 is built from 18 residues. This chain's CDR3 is CASSPHGTESSYNSPLHF. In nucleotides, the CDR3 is TGTGCCAGCAGCCCCCACGGCACGGAGAGCTCCTATAATTCACCCCTCCACTTT.